This TCR beta chain is drawn from a study of blood T cell repertoires in COVID-19. About the study: Acute and convalescent COVID-19 specimens originated in the United States, Italy and Spain. PBMCs, B-cell-depleted T cells, or T cells were the source of the cDNA or gDNA that made up the material.

Seattle patients were enrolled during active infection and followed longitudinally. After removal of 7 bases from V and 13 bases from J, the junction contained 10 bases not matched to a gene. Germline values: CDR1 SQVTM, CDR2 ANQGSEA. This CDR3 is built from 12 residues. Authors' methods: By means of reference gene primer amplification, nucleated cell counts were estimated. Measured with immunoSEQ multiplex PCR; TCRdb has only the in-frame clones, and not every one. That table is the source of V, J and clone size, and D and trimming were worked out from the DNA. Of about 160,000 clones listed, roughly 82% were seen once; the top ten hold more than 6%.

The source material was peripheral blood. The receptor comes from a woman in her thirties or forties with COVID-19, enrolled during active disease. This rearrangement joins TRBV29-1 to TRBJ1-6, with 7 bases aligning to TRBD1. The CDR3, as DNA: TGCAGCGCTGGACAGGCCTCGGGGCCCCTCCACTTT. Protein sequence: CSAGQASGPLHF.